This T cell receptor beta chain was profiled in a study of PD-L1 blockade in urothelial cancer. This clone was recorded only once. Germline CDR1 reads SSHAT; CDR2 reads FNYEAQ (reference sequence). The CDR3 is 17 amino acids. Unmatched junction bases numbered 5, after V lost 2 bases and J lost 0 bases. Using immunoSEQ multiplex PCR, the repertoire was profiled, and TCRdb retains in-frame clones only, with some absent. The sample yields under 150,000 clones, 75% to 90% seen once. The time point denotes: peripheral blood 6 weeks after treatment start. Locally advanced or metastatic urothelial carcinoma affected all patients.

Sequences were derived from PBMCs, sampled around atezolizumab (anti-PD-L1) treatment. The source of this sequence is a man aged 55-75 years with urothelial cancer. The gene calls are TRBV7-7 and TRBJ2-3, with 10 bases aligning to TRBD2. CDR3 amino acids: CASSLLAGAQSTDTQYF. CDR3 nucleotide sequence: TGTGCCAGCAGCTTACTAGCGGGGGCACAAAGCACAGATACGCAGTATTTT. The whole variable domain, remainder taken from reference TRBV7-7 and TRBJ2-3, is GAGVSQSPRYKVTKRGQDVTLRCDPISSHATLYWYQQALGQGPEFLTYFNYEAQPDKSGLPSDRFSAERPEGSISTLTIQRTEQRDSAMYRCASSLLAGAQSTDTQYFGPGTRLTVL.